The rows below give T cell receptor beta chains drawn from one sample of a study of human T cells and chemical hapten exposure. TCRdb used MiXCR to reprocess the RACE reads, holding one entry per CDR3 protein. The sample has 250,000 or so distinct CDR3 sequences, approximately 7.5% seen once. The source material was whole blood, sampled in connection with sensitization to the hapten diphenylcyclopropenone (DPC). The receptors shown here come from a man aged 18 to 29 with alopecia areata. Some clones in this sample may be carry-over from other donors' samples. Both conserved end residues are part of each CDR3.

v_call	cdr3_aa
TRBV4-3	CASSRESLGTQYF
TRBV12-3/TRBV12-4	CASSPGLRNQPQHF
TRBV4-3	CASSQEPYPGGPNYGYTF
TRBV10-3	CAISESGRGEMDTQYF
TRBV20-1	CSARDGSSRQPQHF
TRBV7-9	CASSLAPGRGRGQNTEAFF
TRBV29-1	CSADRGATDTQYF
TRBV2	CASSEVSEQFF
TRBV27	CASRGQGNYGYTF
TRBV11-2	CASSLGMGSDEQYF
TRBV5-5	CASSFDTGLLETQYF
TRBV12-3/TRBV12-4	CASSFFGGRGNTEAFF
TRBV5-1	CAATPGQRKDSNQPQHF
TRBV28	CASSFTSGGPCEFF
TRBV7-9	CASSLGDRPGQPQHF
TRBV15	CATSSSTRTLGNQPQHF